A single sample is the source of the 10 T cell receptor beta chains below, sequenced in a study of OX40 agonist ivuxolimab in advanced cancers. The assay was immunoSEQ multiplex PCR, and TCRdb's table has in-frame clones only and misses some. The table has around 84,000 clones, about 89% seen once. The specimen comprised CD4+ or CD8+ T cells sorted from blood, sampled in a trial of the OX40 agonist ivuxolimab. The receptors come from an adult with an advanced solid tumor such as melanoma, head and neck, liver or kidney cancer.

V and J are TRBV4-3 and TRBJ2-7; maybe TRBD2 (6 bases). Germline V gives CDR1 LGHNA, CDR2 YSLEER. The V end lost 3 bases, the J end lost 0 bases, and 9 bases lay between the germline ends. The CDR3 runs 14 residues. CDR3 sequence reads: CASSHGTPSYEQYF. The CDR3 DNA sequence: TGCGCCAGCAGCCACGGGACTCCCTCCTACGAGCAGTACTTC.

The V call is TRBV10-3, the J call TRBJ2-2, with 9 bases fitting TRBD2. The CDR3 is 16 residues long. Germline V gives CDR1 ENHRY, CDR2 SYGVKD. J was trimmed by 7 bases and V by 0 bases; bases with no gene match: 6. The CDR3, as DNA: TGTGCCATCAGTGAGTCGTTAGCGGGGGCCGGCGGGGAGCTGTTTTTT. Translated, it gives CAISESLAGAGGELFF.

The chain combines TRBV10-3 with TRBJ2-7, with TRBD2 matching over 14 bases. V lost 6 bases to trimming and J lost 7 bases; unmatched junction nucleotides: 2. Per germline, CDR1 ENHRY and CDR2 SYGVKD. The CDR3 runs to 13 residues. CDR3 region: CAIRGLAGEEQYF. CDR3 coding DNA: TGTGCCATCAGGGGACTAGCGGGAGAAGAGCAGTACTTC.

The chain uses TRBV27 and TRBJ1-2; D gene ambiguous. V lost 3 bases, J lost 3 bases, and 11 bases lay in between. CDR1 is MNHEY, CDR2 SMNVEV, per germline (reference sequence). This CDR3 comprises 14 residues. CDR3 nucleotides: TGTGCCAGCAGTTTGACCCTGGTGGACTATGGCTACACCTTC. Its translation is CASSLTLVDYGYTF.

The chain joins TRBV11-3 to TRBJ2-2; a possible D gene is TRBD1 (5 bases). Trimming removed 4 bases from V and 7 bases from J, with 13 bases in between. This CDR3 contains 14 residues. The germline gives CDR1 SGHNT, CDR2 YENEEA. The CDR3 loop reads CASSSSRAGGELFF. The CDR3 DNA is TGTGCCAGCAGCTCCTCCAGGGCAGGCGGGGAGCTGTTTTTT. The variable domain in full, with the rest retrieved from reference TRBV11-3 and TRBJ2-2, is EAGVVQSPRYKIIEKKQPVAFWCNPISGHNTLYWYLQNLGQGPELLIRYENEEAVDDSQLPKDRFSAERLKGVDSTLKIQPAELGDSAVYLCASSSSRAGGELFFGEGSRLTVL.

The count of this clone is one. This chain connects TRBV5-1 to TRBJ2-7, with D possibly TRBD1 on 6 matching bases. With 4 bases removed from V and 5 bases from J, the gap between germline ends came to 16 bases. The CDR3 spans 14 residues. Looked up from germline, CDR1 is SGHRS and CDR2 is YFSETQ. The CDR3 DNA is TGCGCCAGCAGCCCTACCGGGACACCCCACGAGCAGTACTTC. It encodes CASSPTGTPHEQYF.

The chain uses TRBV7-2 and TRBJ2-1; D could derive from TRBD1 or TRBD2 (6 bases each). The V end was cut by 0 bases, the J end by 11 bases, with 11 bases between. Germline V gene data show CDR1 as SGHTA and CDR2 as FQGNSA. This CDR3 is 13 amino acids long. The CDR3 here is CASSLAEGVQQFF. The CDR3 bases are TGTGCCAGCAGCTTAGCGGAGGGGGTTCAGCAGTTCTTC.

This clone was found once. The chain has TRBV7-9 and TRBJ2-7; D is undetermined. The CDR3 spans 13 residues. Between the trimmed V and J ends, which lost 6 bases and 2 bases, there was a span of 11 bases. Germline V gives CDR1 SEHNR, CDR2 FQNEAQ (reference sequence). The CDR3 sequence is CASRGAGTYEQYF. CDR3 nucleotides: TGTGCCAGCAGGGGCGCAGGCACCTACGAGCAGTACTTC.

This chain uses TRBV15 with TRBJ2-5, with 8 bases matching TRBD1. CDR1 is LNHNV and CDR2 is YYDKDF in the germline V gene (reference sequence). With 6 bases clipped from V and 3 bases from J, the junction kept 3 bases outside the gene matches. CDR3 length: 13 residues. DNA for the CDR3: TGTGCCACCAGTGGACAGGGCAAAGAGACCCAGTACTTC. Its translation: CATSGQGKETQYF.

This chain links TRBV19 with TRBJ2-5; no clear D gene. Germline values: CDR1 LNHDA, CDR2 SQIVND (reference sequence). V gave up 1 base and J gave up 1 base, with 4 bases separating them. The CDR3 length is 13 residues. The CDR3 nucleotides read TGTGCCAGTAGTATAGTCTTCCAAGAGACCCAGTACTTC. Amino acids: CASSIVFQETQYF.